This TCR beta chain was profiled in a study of T cell changes during pregnancy in multiple sclerosis. Profiled with immunoSEQ multiplex PCR; TCRdb holds only in-frame clones, not every one. The sample lists 9,500 to 14,000 clones, more than 75% occurring once. V lost 7 bases to trimming and J lost 2 bases, with 12 bases between them. CDR3 length: 14 residues. Germline lookup yields CDR1 SEHNR and CDR2 FQNEAQ (reference sequence). The sample in question was CD8+ T cells from peripheral blood mononuclear cells, obtained after pregnancy. This chain connects TRBV7-9 to TRBJ2-1; D might be TRBD2 (5 bases). The source of this sequence is a female donor in good health, enrolled as a control in a pregnancy study. DNA for the CDR3: TGTGCCAGCACCCCGGAGGCGGCCTACAATGAGCAGTTCTTC. Translation: CASTPEAAYNEQFF.